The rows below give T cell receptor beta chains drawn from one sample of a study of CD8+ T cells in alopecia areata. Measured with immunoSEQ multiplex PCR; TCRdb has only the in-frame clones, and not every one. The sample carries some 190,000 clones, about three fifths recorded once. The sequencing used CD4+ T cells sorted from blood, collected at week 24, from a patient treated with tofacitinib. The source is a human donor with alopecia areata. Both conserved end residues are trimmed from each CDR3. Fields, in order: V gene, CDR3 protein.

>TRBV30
AWSQDRGGSTYEQY
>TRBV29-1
SARQGARADEQY
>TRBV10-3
AISGGLATGGEQF
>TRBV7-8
ASSPSRGRRGYGYT
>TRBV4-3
ASSQDLGQPQH
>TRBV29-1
SVRGSGTDGYGYT
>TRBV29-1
SVNEGGIYEQY
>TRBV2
ASSVDSGNQPQH
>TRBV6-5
ASSYTLRGGYGYT
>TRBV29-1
SVAEGANQPQH
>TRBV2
ASSGDRNTEAF
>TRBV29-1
SVAVTSEKLF
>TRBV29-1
SVVPGAGGETQY
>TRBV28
ASSVTVGEQF